This T cell receptor beta chain was sequenced in a study of shared clonotypes between healthy human individuals. The V and J ends lost 0 bases and 9 bases, in that order; junction bases with no gene match: 6. Germline CDR1 reads SGHTA; CDR2 reads FQGNSA. The CDR3 extends over 16 amino acids. Data came from immunoSEQ multiplex PCR; TCRdb stores just in-frame clones and leaves some out. The data contain about 1 million clones, about 77% of them singletons. Nashville, Tennessee was home to all donors, each a Caucasian adult. This TCR came from a man younger than 30 in good health. Sequencing used memory CD4+ T cells sorted from blood. Regarding subset: CD45RA-negative fraction. The chain links TRBV7-2 to TRBJ1-6; 9 bases match TRBD1. The CDR3 region is CASSLASGTGSSPLHF. DNA of the CDR3: TGTGCCAGCAGCTTAGCATCGGGGACAGGGAGTTCACCCCTCCACTTT.